The 27 T cell receptor beta chains listed next were all sequenced from one sample in a study of regulatory T cells in long-lasting Graves disease. Assembly of TCR beta libraries relied on iRepertoire HTBI primers together with Arm-PCR of CDR3 regions. TCRdb fed the multiplex PCR reads into MiXCR, producing one record per CDR3 protein. This sample carries about 400,000 distinct CDR3 sequences, about a fifth of them seen once, and the ten largest clones take around 21%. Noted time point: persistent/refractory GD, antithyroid drugs over 5 years with positive TRAb. PBMC-extracted RNA yielded the TCR library. This specimen consisted of peripheral blood mononuclear cells (PBMCs), obtained when the disease was refractory, from a patient treated with antithyroid drugs. These receptors were taken from a female donor with Graves disease.

This chain joins TRBV27 and TRBJ2-6; D possibly matches TRBD1 or TRBD2 (5 bases each). The CDR3 is 15 residues long. V lost 0 bases, J lost 4 bases, and 7 bases lay in between. The germline gives CDR1 MNHEY, CDR2 SMNVEV (reference sequence). CDR3 sequence (DNA): TGTGCCAGCAGTTTATCAGGGGACGGGGCCAACGTCCTGACTTTC. It yields the protein CASSLSGDGANVLTF.

CDR3 in DNA: TGTGCCAGCAGCTTAGAGGGGGGCGCGTTCTACGAGCAGTACTTC. This gives the protein CASSLEGGAFYEQYF. The chain is built from TRBV7-9 and TRBJ2-7; D is possibly TRBD1 or TRBD2 (6 bases each). The germline V gene has CDR1 SEHNR and CDR2 FQNEAQ (reference sequence). The CDR3 runs to 15 residues. Between the trimmed V and J ends, which lost 1 base and 3 bases, there was a span of 13 bases.

The chain uses TRBV30 and TRBJ1-4, with 7 positions matching TRBD1. The CDR3 is 16 amino acids. Germline CDR1 reads GTSNPN; CDR2 reads SVGIG (reference sequence). Losses at the gene ends were 2 bases for V and 8 bases for J; bases not matched to a gene: 14. CDR3 in amino acids: CAWSPAGGQIGEKLFF. The CDR3 DNA is TGTGCCTGGAGTCCGGCCGGGGGACAGATAGGGGAAAAACTGTTTTTT.

V gene TRBV7-9 combines with J gene TRBJ2-4; 10 nucleotides align to TRBD2. Trimming cost V 2 bases and J 8 bases; bases outside gene matches: 9. The length of the CDR3 is 16 residues. Germline assignment: CDR1 SEHNR and CDR2 FQNEAQ (reference sequence). The CDR3 sequence is CASSLLASGSPHIQYF. CDR3 bases: TGTGCCAGCAGCTTATTGGCTAGCGGGAGTCCGCACATTCAGTACTTC.

The V call is TRBV7-9, the J call TRBJ2-1; a weak D match, TRBD2 (7 bases). V dropped 8 bases and J dropped 2 bases, with 22 bases sitting between them. The CDR3 sequence is 17 residues long. The germline V gene encodes CDR1 SEHNR and CDR2 FQNEAQ (reference sequence). This chain's CDR3 is CASSNRGGQGPYNEQFF. The CDR3 bases are TGTGCCAGCTCCAATAGGGGGGGGCAGGGGCCCTACAATGAGCAGTTCTTC. The full variable domain, its missing parts supplied by reference TRBV7-9 and TRBJ2-1, is DTGVSQNPRHKITKRGQNVTFRCDPISEHNRLYWYRQTLGQGPEFLTYFQNEAQLEKSRLLSDRFSAERPKGSFSTLEIQRTEQGDSAMYLCASSNRGGQGPYNEQFFGPGTRLTVL.

On this clonotype: A much larger clone differs from this one at a single base, so this may be a read error. The chain employs TRBV28 and TRBJ1-5; a possible D gene is TRBD1 (5 bases). The germline V gene has CDR1 MDHEN and CDR2 SYDVKM. V was trimmed by 3 bases and J by 6 bases, leaving 15 bases between them. The CDR3 sequence is 15 residues long. The CDR3 reads CASSFFRGDIQPQHF. The CDR3 DNA sequence: TGTGCCAGCAGTTTCTTTCGGGGCGACATTCAGCCCCAGCATTTT.

In this sample, this clonotype turned up many times. The rearrangement uses TRBV3-1 and TRBJ2-5, with D perhaps matching TRBD2 (5 bases). The germline V gene encodes CDR1 LGHDT and CDR2 YNNKEL (reference sequence). The CDR3 extends over 11 amino acids. The V end was cut by 1 base, the J end by 13 bases, with 10 bases between. For the CDR3, the DNA is TGTGCCAGCAGCCAAGGACTACTCCGGTACTTC. Translating it yields CASSQGLLRYF.

V and J are TRBV9 and TRBJ2-2; TRBD1 is a possible D gene (6 bases). This CDR3 is built from 15 residues. V was cut by 0 bases and J by 5 bases, with 11 bases left in between. Germline loops: CDR1 SGDLS, CDR2 YYNGEE. The chain's CDR3 is CASSVARGHTGELFF. CDR3 bases: TGTGCCAGCAGCGTAGCCAGGGGCCATACCGGGGAGCTGTTTTTT.

The chain recombines TRBV11-2 with TRBJ2-2; the match to TRBD2 covers 8 bases. Per the germline V gene, CDR1 is SGHAT and CDR2 is FQNNGV. This CDR3 contains 15 residues. Trimming took 3 bases from V and 4 from J; bases not matched to a gene: 4. CDR3 sequence reads: CASSFPSGFTGELFF. CDR3 coding DNA: TGTGCCAGCAGCTTTCCTAGCGGGTTCACCGGGGAGCTGTTTTTT. Filled out from reference TRBV11-2 and TRBJ2-2, the complete variable domain reads EAGVAQSPRYKIIEKRQSVAFWCNPISGHATLYWYQQILGQGPKLLIQFQNNGVVDDSQLPKDRFSAERLKGVDSTLKIQPAKLEDSAVYLCASSFPSGFTGELFFGEGSRLTVL.

This clonotype was recorded a few times. This chain connects TRBV13 to TRBJ2-7, with 8 bases matching TRBD2. V dropped 4 bases and J dropped 4; count of bases not matched to a gene: 9. There are 15 residues in the CDR3. Germline lookup yields CDR1 PRHDT and CDR2 FYEKMQ (reference sequence). The CDR3 spells CASSSTGTRLYEQYF. The CDR3 DNA is TGTGCCAGCAGCTCTACCGGGACTAGGCTGTACGAGCAGTACTTC.

A remark on this clonotype: This may arise from a read error, as a much more abundant clone is one base away. The J gene is TRBJ2-5, the V gene TRBV7-2; no reliable D call. Germline-derived CDR1 and CDR2 are SGHTA and FQGNSA. The CDR3 contains 12 residues. CDR3 DNA sequence: TGTGCCAGCAGCTTAGTGGAAGAGGCCCAGTACTTC. Translated, it gives CASSLVEEAQYF. Looking up the rest from reference TRBV7-2 and TRBJ2-5 gives the full variable domain: GAGVSQSPSNKVTEKGKDVELRCDPISGHTALYWYRQSLGQGLEFLIYFQGNSAPDKSGLPSDRFSAERTGGSVSTLTIQRTQQEDSAVYLCASSLVEEAQYFGPGTRLLVL.

Many counts were recorded for this clonotype. The chain recombines TRBV27 with TRBJ2-7, with D possibly matching TRBD1 (5 bases). V was cut by 2 bases and J by 0 bases, with 14 bases left in between. In germline, CDR1 is MNHEY, CDR2 SMNVEV (reference sequence). The CDR3 loop spans 16 amino acids. The CDR3 sequence is CASSLDSSSISYEQYF. DNA for the CDR3: TGTGCCAGCAGTTTAGACAGCTCTTCCATCTCCTACGAGCAGTACTTC.

This clonotype has a count of ten or more. V and J are TRBV7-8 and TRBJ2-7, with TRBD2 as a possible D gene (5 bases). This CDR3 is built from 15 residues. V dropped 3 bases and J dropped 3 bases, with 15 bases sitting between them. Germline CDR1 SGHVS, CDR2 FQNEAQ. The CDR3 DNA reads as TGTGCCAGCAGCTTCGGGTCGACTATATTCTACGAGCAGTACTTC. Its translation: CASSFGSTIFYEQYF. The entire variable domain, with the rest obtained from reference TRBV7-8 and TRBJ2-7, is as follows: GAGVSQSPRYKVAKRGQDVALRCDPISGHVSLFWYQQALGQGPEFLTYFQNEAQLDKSGLPSDRFFAERPEGSVSTLKIQRTQQEDSAVYLCASSFGSTIFYEQYFGPGTRLTVT.

The genes are TRBV6-5 and TRBJ1-1; a possible D gene is TRBD1 (5 bases). The CDR3 has 12 amino acids. CDR1 MNHEY and CDR2 SVGAGI come from the germline V gene. V was trimmed by 4 bases and J by 6 bases, leaving 9 bases between them. The CDR3 reads CASSFMGAEAFF. The CDR3 DNA is TGTGCCAGCAGTTTTATGGGGGCTGAAGCTTTCTTT.

Comments on this clonotype: A junction boundary mismatches the germline segment, possibly from a read error. CDR3: CANSQGTANTGELFF. CDR3 in DNA: TGTGCCAACAGCCAAGGGACAGCCAACACCGGGGAGCTGTTTTTT. The chain joins TRBV3-1 to TRBJ2-2; TRBD1 agrees at 7 bases. CDR3 size: 15 residues. Germline V gene sequence: CDR1 LGHDT, CDR2 YNNKEL (reference sequence). Using reference TRBV3-1 and TRBJ2-2 for the parts outside the CDR3, the full variable domain is DTAVSQTPKYLVTQMGNDKSIKCEQNLGHDTMYWYKQDSKKFLKIMFSYNNKELIINETVPNRFSPKSPDKAHLNLHINSLELGDSAVYFCANSQGTANTGELFFGEGSRLTVL.

The chain recombines TRBV7-2 with TRBJ2-7; D may correspond to TRBD1 or TRBD2 (6 bases each). Trimming pared 5 bases from V and 0 bases from J, leaving 23 bases between. The germline CDR1 and CDR2 sequences are SGHTA and FQGNSA. There are 18 residues in the CDR3. The DNA for the CDR3 is TGTGCCAGCAGCAGAGACCCCGGCTGGCGGGACATCTCCTACGAGCAGTACTTC. Residues: CASSRDPGWRDISYEQYF.

This clonotype was seen only a few times. The chain is built from TRBV28 and TRBJ1-2, with 10 positions matching TRBD1. The germline V gene has CDR1 MDHEN and CDR2 SYDVKM. There are 14 residues in the CDR3. Germline trimming cut 4 bases from V and 2 bases from J; bases unmatched to any gene: 1. CDR3 nucleotides: TGTGCCAGCAGTTGGGGACAGGGGAACTATGGCTACACCTTC. It yields the protein CASSWGQGNYGYTF.

This clonotype was counted only a few times. V and J are TRBV29-1 and TRBJ1-1, with D possibly TRBD1 on 5 matching bases. This CDR3 comprises 14 residues. The germline gives CDR1 SQVTM, CDR2 ANQGSEA. Trimming left V 4 bases short and J 2 bases short, with 14 bases between. Written as DNA, the CDR3 is TGCAGCGTTGTTGTGTGGGGCTCAAACACTGAAGCTTTCTTT. As protein: CSVVVWGSNTEAFF.

This clonotype was seen repeatedly, ten times or more. V gene TRBV27 combines with J gene TRBJ2-7; tentative D call: TRBD2 (5 bases). This CDR3 contains 15 residues. Germline assignment: CDR1 MNHEY and CDR2 SMNVEV (reference sequence). V was pared by 3 bases and J by 3 bases, with 15 bases between. The CDR3 DNA is TGTGCCAGCAGTTTTCTCAGGTCCGGAGGCTACGAGCAGTACTTC. Encoded protein: CASSFLRSGGYEQYF.

At least ten counts were recorded for this clonotype. The chain links TRBV6-1 to TRBJ1-2, with TRBD1 matching 9 bases. The CDR3 spans 15 residues. V lost 6 bases to trimming and J lost 2 bases; unmatched junction nucleotides: 7. Germline CDR1 is MNHNS and CDR2 is SASEGT. CDR3: CASRFQGQGNYGYTF. CDR3 DNA: TGTGCCAGCAGGTTTCAAGGACAGGGGAACTATGGCTACACCTTC.

CDR3 amino acids: CASSFLMEQFF. In nucleotides, the CDR3 is TGTGCCAGCAGCTTTCTTATGGAGCAGTTCTTC. The gene calls are TRBV11-2 and TRBJ2-1; unclear D gene. This CDR3 is built from 11 residues. With 3 bases removed from V and 10 bases from J, the gap between germline ends came to 7 bases. Germline assignment: CDR1 SGHAT and CDR2 FQNNGV.

This clonotype occurred many times. The chain couples TRBV11-2 to TRBJ1-1; D not certain. The CDR3 runs 15 residues. Trimming cost V 3 bases and J 1 base, with 12 bases left between them. Germline V gene data show CDR1 as SGHAT and CDR2 as FQNNGV. CDR3 sequence (DNA): TGTGCCAGCAGCTTTCTGGGTCAACCGAACACTGAAGCTTTCTTT. It codes for CASSFLGQPNTEAFF. The whole variable domain, remainder taken from reference TRBV11-2 and TRBJ1-1, is EAGVAQSPRYKIIEKRQSVAFWCNPISGHATLYWYQQILGQGPKLLIQFQNNGVVDDSQLPKDRFSAERLKGVDSTLKIQPAKLEDSAVYLCASSFLGQPNTEAFFGQGTRLTVV.

This clonotype was recorded many times. The V gene is TRBV7-9, the J gene TRBJ2-5; TRBD1 agrees at 10 bases. Germline loops: CDR1 SEHNR, CDR2 FQNEAQ (reference sequence). Trimming took 11 bases from V and 4 from J; bases not matched to a gene: 7. The CDR3 has 13 amino acids. CDR3 nucleotide sequence: TGTGCCGGCGTGGGACAGGGGCCAGAGACCCAGTACTTC. Translation gives CAGVGQGPETQYF. The full variable domain, in which reference TRBV7-9 and TRBJ2-5 provide the parts outside the CDR3, is DTGVSQNPRHKITKRGQNVTFRCDPISEHNRLYWYRQTLGQGPEFLTYFQNEAQLEKSRLLSDRFSAERPKGSFSTLEIQRTEQGDSAMYLCAGVGQGPETQYFGPGTRLLVL.

In this sample, this clonotype turned up many times. The chain recombines TRBV6-1 with TRBJ1-5; the D gene is possibly TRBD1 (6 bases). Between the trimmed V and J ends, which lost 5 bases and 6 bases, there was a span of 11 bases. Germline lookup yields CDR1 MNHNS and CDR2 SASEGT. This CDR3 comprises 13 residues. The CDR3 DNA sequence: TGTGCCAGCAGTCCGAGGGGGGGTCAGCCCCAGCATTTT. This codes for CASSPRGGQPQHF.

This clonotype was counted between two and nine times. This chain connects TRBV6-5 to TRBJ2-3; D perhaps matches TRBD1 (6 bases). The CDR3 sequence is 16 residues long. CDR1 MNHEY and CDR2 SVGAGI come from the germline V gene. V was clipped by 4 bases and J by 4 bases, with 18 bases between them. CDR3 nucleotides: TGTGCCAGCAGTTGGAGGATACAGGGCGATGCAGATACGCAGTATTTT. This encodes CASSWRIQGDADTQYF.

The chain combines TRBV11-2 with TRBJ2-5; D call uncertain. Trimming left V 5 bases short and J 2 bases short, with 6 bases between. The CDR3 has 12 residues. Germline lookup yields CDR1 SGHAT and CDR2 FQNNGV. The CDR3 is CASSREQETQYF. For the CDR3, the DNA is TGTGCCAGCAGCCGCGAGCAAGAGACCCAGTACTTC.

The gene calls are TRBV7-2 and TRBJ2-2; the D is unclear. The CDR3 extends over 14 amino acids. CDR1 is SGHTA, CDR2 FQGNSA, per germline. Trimming cost V 5 bases and J 4 bases, with 11 bases left between them. The CDR3 bases are TGTGCCAGCAGCCAATCGGAAGTCACCGGGGAGCTGTTTTTT. This codes for CASSQSEVTGELFF. Based on the CDR3 plus reference TRBV7-2 and TRBJ2-2, the full variable domain is GAGVSQSPSNKVTEKGKDVELRCDPISGHTALYWYRQSLGQGLEFLIYFQGNSAPDKSGLPSDRFSAERTGGSVSTLTIQRTQQEDSAVYLCASSQSEVTGELFFGEGSRLTVL.